Here is one T cell receptor (beta chain) with its context. The sample is drawn from a study of cytomegalovirus exposure and HLA in healthy donors. Vbeta (60) and Jbeta (13) primers were used in the PCR. Sequencing used immunoSEQ multiplex PCR; TCRdb keeps in-frame clones, though not all of them. The sample has approximately 220,000 clones, over 70% seen once. Sequencing was done on a sample of PBMCs. The sequence derives from a boy aged 2-9 years in good health and CMV-seronegative.

CDR3 loop: CASSSGTGAGNEQFF. The DNA of the CDR3 is TGTGCCAGCAGCTCCGGGACAGGGGCGGGTAATGAGCAGTTCTTC. The rearrangement joins TRBV5-4 to TRBJ2-1; 10 bases map to TRBD1. The germline V gene encodes CDR1 SGHNT and CDR2 YYREEE (reference sequence). The CDR3 runs 15 residues. V was pared by 3 bases and J by 7 bases, with 7 bases of the junction left unmatched.